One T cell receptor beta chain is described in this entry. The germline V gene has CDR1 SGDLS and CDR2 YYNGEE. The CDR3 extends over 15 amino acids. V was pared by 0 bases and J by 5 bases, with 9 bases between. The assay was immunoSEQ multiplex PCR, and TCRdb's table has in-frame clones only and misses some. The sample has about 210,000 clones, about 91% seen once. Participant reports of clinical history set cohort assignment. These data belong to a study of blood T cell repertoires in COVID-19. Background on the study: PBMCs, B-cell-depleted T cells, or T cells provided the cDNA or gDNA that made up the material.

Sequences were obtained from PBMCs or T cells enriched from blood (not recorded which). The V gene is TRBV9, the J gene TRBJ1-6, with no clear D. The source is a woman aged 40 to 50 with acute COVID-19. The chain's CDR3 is CASSVAGSDNSPLHF. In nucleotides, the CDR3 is TGTGCCAGCAGCGTAGCTGGCAGTGATAATTCACCCCTCCACTTT.